Following are 29 T cell receptor beta chains from one sample sequenced in a study of T cell responses to AZD1222 COVID-19 vaccine. Clones were sequenced by immunoSEQ multiplex PCR, and TCRdb holds only the in-frame ones, with some missing. The sample yields tens of thousands of clones, 60% to 85% seen once. The material was peripheral blood, obtained on day 0 of AZD1222 vaccination. The receptors originated from an adult in good health.

The rearrangement links TRBV13 to TRBJ1-1; TRBD1 matches at 9 bases. CDR1 and CDR2 from the germline V gene are PRHDT and FYEKMQ (reference sequence). V was clipped by 7 bases and J by 4 bases; unmatched bases: 10. This CDR3 is built from 15 residues. The CDR3 sequence is CASTPPGTGSTEAFF. As DNA, the CDR3 is TGTGCCAGCACCCCACCCGGGACAGGGAGCACTGAAGCTTTCTTT. The full variable domain, completed using reference TRBV13 and TRBJ1-1, is AAGVIQSPRHLIKEKRETATLKCYPIPRHDTVYWYQQGPGQDPQFLISFYEKMQSDKGSIPDRFSAQQFSDYHSELNMSSLELGDSALYFCASTPPGTGSTEAFFGQGTRLTVV.

J is TRBJ2-5 and V is TRBV24-1, with 7 bases that match TRBD1. V was pared by 8 bases and J by 0 bases, with 5 bases of the junction left unmatched. The CDR3 is 14 amino acids. CDR1 KGHDR and CDR2 SFDVKD come from the germline V gene. The CDR3 nucleotides read TGTGCCACCAATATGGACAGGTACCAAGAGACCCAGTACTTC. This codes for CATNMDRYQETQYF.

This clone has just a few counts. The chain recombines TRBV6-2 or TRBV6-3 with TRBJ2-7; D might be TRBD1 (5 bases). Germline V gene sequence: CDR1 MNHEY, CDR2 SVGEGT. Trimming shortened V by 2 bases and J by 7 bases, and 15 bases separated the two germline ends. The CDR3 contains 14 residues. Here the CDR3 reads CASSYQAGSWEQYF. CDR3 sequence (DNA): TGTGCCAGCAGTTACCAGGCAGGGTCTTGGGAGCAGTACTTC.

This rearrangement joins TRBV7-3 to TRBJ2-3; D unclear. The germline CDR1 and CDR2 sequences are SGHTA and FQGTGA. The CDR3 runs to 15 residues. V gave up 3 bases and J gave up 6 bases, with 16 bases separating them. The chain's CDR3 is CASSLDPGPQDTQYF. The CDR3 region has the DNA TGTGCCAGCAGCTTGGACCCCGGGCCACAGGATACGCAGTATTTT.

The chain combines TRBV7-2 with TRBJ1-5; D remains unclear. Germline V lookup: CDR1 SGHTA, CDR2 FQGNSA. The CDR3 is made up of 13 amino acids. Between the trimmed V and J ends, which lost 0 bases and 5 bases, there was a span of 5 bases. CDR3 amino acids: CASSLAMDQPQHF. The CDR3 nucleotides read TGTGCCAGCAGCTTAGCGATGGATCAGCCCCAGCATTTT. Full variable domain (remainder filled in from reference TRBV7-2 and TRBJ1-5): GAGVSQSPSNKVTEKGKDVELRCDPISGHTALYWYRQSLGQGLEFLIYFQGNSAPDKSGLPSDRFSAERTGGSVSTLTIQRTQQEDSAVYLCASSLAMDQPQHFGDGTRLSIL.

V and J are TRBV28 and TRBJ1-6, with D perhaps matching TRBD1 (6 bases). The V end lost 7 bases, the J end lost 6 bases, and 16 bases lay between the germline ends. CDR3 length: 15 amino acids. CDR1 is MDHEN and CDR2 is SYDVKM in the germline V gene. In nucleotides, the CDR3 is TGTGCCAGCAAGCCTCCGGGGGCAGTTAATTCACCCCTCCACTTT. It yields the protein CASKPPGAVNSPLHF.

The chain recombines TRBV15 with TRBJ2-7, with 10 bases lining up with TRBD1. Germline V lookup: CDR1 LNHNV, CDR2 YYDKDF (reference sequence). J gave up 5 bases and V 1 base, and 2 bases lay outside the gene matches. The CDR3 extends over 14 amino acids. The CDR3 DNA reads as TGTGCCACCAGCAGAGGGACAGGGGGTAACGAGCAGTACTTC. This codes for CATSRGTGGNEQYF.

The rearrangement joins TRBV11-3 to TRBJ2-6, with 7 positions matching TRBD1. CDR3 length equals 13 residues. Germline loops: CDR1 SGHNT, CDR2 YENEEA. Trimming took 4 bases from V and 13 from J; bases not matched to a gene: 7. The CDR3 region is CASSSGTEEVLTF. The CDR3 bases are TGTGCCAGCAGCTCCGGGACAGAGGAAGTCCTGACTTTC.

This chain joins TRBV19 and TRBJ2-2; D possibly corresponds to TRBD2 (5 bases). Germline CDR1 is LNHDA and CDR2 is SQIVND (reference sequence). Trimming removed 5 bases at V and 0 bases at J, with 13 bases between. CDR3 length equals 16 residues. This CDR3 reads CASSRADYTNTGELFF. The CDR3 bases are TGTGCCAGTAGTCGGGCAGACTATACGAACACCGGGGAGCTGTTTTTT.

A few counts support this clone. The CDR3 region is CASSLRQGAGNEQFF. CDR3 DNA: TGCGCCAGCAGCTTGAGACAGGGGGCAGGAAATGAGCAGTTCTTC. The J gene is TRBJ2-1, the V gene TRBV5-1; 10 bases fit TRBD1. Unmatched junction bases numbered 5, after V lost 1 base and J lost 7 bases. From germline, CDR1 is SGHRS and CDR2 YFSETQ. The CDR3 runs 15 residues.

The chain uses TRBV4-2 and TRBJ2-3; tentatively, D is TRBD1 (5 bases). CDR3 length: 17 residues. V lost 0 bases and J lost 4, with 17 bases in between. Germline assignment: CDR1 LGHNA and CDR2 YNFKEQ. The CDR3 reads CASSQEVVIVGADTQYF. In nucleotides, the CDR3 is TGTGCCAGCAGCCAAGAGGTAGTAATCGTAGGGGCAGATACGCAGTATTTT.

The chain employs TRBV6-5 and TRBJ1-2; D is unresolved. Germline V lookup: CDR1 MNHEY, CDR2 SVGAGI. This CDR3 has 13 amino acids. Trimming took 6 bases from V and 5 from J, leaving 13 bases between them. This CDR3 reads CASRTPTEYGYTF. The DNA of the CDR3 is TGTGCCAGCAGGACACCCACGGAGTATGGCTACACCTTC.

The chain couples TRBV5-6 to TRBJ1-5; 7 bases map to TRBD1. Germline-derived CDR1 and CDR2 are SGHDT and YYEEEE. V gave up 0 bases and J gave up 6 bases; unmatched junction bases: 6. The CDR3 spans 15 residues. CDR3 sequence (DNA): TGTGCCAGCAGCTTGGCCCAGGGGGAGGTTCAGCCCCAGCATTTT. Translated, it gives CASSLAQGEVQPQHF.

The chain has TRBV19 and TRBJ1-4; D is uncertain. CDR1 and CDR2 (germline): LNHDA, SQIVND (reference sequence). The CDR3 has 16 amino acids. Trimming stripped 6 bases from V and 3 bases from J, with 17 bases between. The CDR3 region is CASRPGVAGPNEKLFF. The CDR3 nucleotides are TGTGCCAGTAGGCCAGGCGTGGCAGGACCTAATGAAAAACTGTTTTTT.

The chain couples TRBV12-3 or TRBV12-4 to TRBJ2-7; D not resolved. The germline V and J ends were trimmed by 3 bases and 5 bases, with 11 bases remaining between them. This CDR3 has 13 amino acids. Here the CDR3 reads CASSFAVRNEQYF. CDR3 sequence (DNA): TGTGCCAGCAGTTTTGCAGTACGGAACGAGCAGTACTTC.

The rearrangement joins TRBV11-2 to TRBJ2-4; TRBD1 matches 8 bases. Germline V gene lookup returns CDR1 SGHAT and CDR2 FQNNGV. The CDR3 is made up of 13 amino acids. The trim removed 3 bases at V and 11 bases at J, leaving 6 bases unmatched. The CDR3 loop reads CASSFQDRAVQYF. The CDR3 DNA reads as TGTGCCAGCAGCTTTCAGGACAGGGCGGTTCAGTACTTC.

The chain links TRBV28 to TRBJ1-2; the match to TRBD1 covers 7 bases. Germline V gives CDR1 MDHEN, CDR2 SYDVKM. V trimming: 1 base; J trimming: 0 bases; junction bases outside the gene matches: 5. This CDR3 is built from 16 residues. CDR3 sequence (DNA): TGTGCCAGCAGTTTATCCGGGACAGCGTCTAACTATGGCTACACCTTC. It yields the protein CASSLSGTASNYGYTF.

This chain joins TRBV28 and TRBJ1-2; unclear D gene. The CDR3 is 14 residues long. V lost 6 bases to trimming and J lost 4 bases, with 15 bases between them. Germline assignment: CDR1 MDHEN and CDR2 SYDVKM. The CDR3 loop is CASSFRVAGYGYTF. Here the CDR3 DNA reads TGTGCCAGCAGCTTCCGGGTTGCTGGCTATGGCTACACCTTC.

J is TRBJ1-1 and V is TRBV5-4; unclear D gene. The CDR3 length is 15 residues. Trimming stripped 3 bases from V and 1 base from J, with 13 bases between. Germline CDR1 is SGHNT and CDR2 is YYREEE (reference sequence). CDR3 sequence reads: CASSSRYLPNTEAFF. The CDR3 nucleotides are TGTGCCAGCAGCTCTCGGTACCTTCCGAACACTGAAGCTTTCTTT.

This chain uses TRBV12-3 or TRBV12-4 with TRBJ1-1, with 7 positions matching TRBD1. The CDR3 has 13 residues. The V segment lost 6 bases and the J segment 3 bases; nucleotides outside the gene matches: 4. Here the CDR3 reads CASRYDRDTEAFF. The CDR3 coding sequence is TGTGCCAGCAGATACGACAGGGACACTGAAGCTTTCTTT.

The rearrangement uses TRBV6-5 and TRBJ1-1, with unresolved D. V was trimmed by 8 bases and J by 8 bases, leaving 18 bases between them. Germline V gene data show CDR1 as MNHEY and CDR2 as SVGAGI. The CDR3 runs to 13 residues. The DNA of the CDR3 is TGTGCCAGCTACAAATCCGGGGAGAAAGAAGCTTTCTTT. Protein: CASYKSGEKEAFF.

The chain links TRBV21-1 to TRBJ1-2. TRBV21-1 is described as a pseudogene. The CDR3 runs to 17 residues. The CDR3 region has the DNA TGTGCCGGAAGCGGAGGGACACCCGAAAAAAAAATCTATGGCTACACCTTC. This translates into CAGSGGTPEKKIYGYTF.

The chain links TRBV6-4 to TRBJ2-7, with a weak D call TRBD1 (6 bases). The CDR3 is 14 residues long. Germline V gene sequence: CDR1 MRHNA, CDR2 SNTAGT. The ends were cut back, 4 bases at V and 0 bases at J, with 10 bases in the middle. CDR3 sequence: CASSVDRSSYEQYF. DNA of the CDR3: TGTGCCAGCAGTGTCGACAGGAGCTCCTACGAGCAGTACTTC.

This clone has more than one count but fewer than ten. This chain uses TRBV14 with TRBJ1-6, with TRBD1 as a possible D gene (5 bases). The ends were cut back, 2 bases at V and 15 bases at J, with 14 bases in the middle. Germline CDR1 is SGHDN and CDR2 is FVKESK. This CDR3 comprises 13 residues. In nucleotides, the CDR3 is TGTGCCAGCAGCCAACTGTTGGGGGAGAGCCTCCACTTT. Translated: CASSQLLGESLHF. Full variable domain (remainder filled in from reference TRBV14 and TRBJ1-6): EAGVTQFPSHSVIEKGQTVTLRCDPISGHDNLYWYRRVMGKEIKFLLHFVKESKQDESGMPNNRFLAERTGGTYSTLKVQPAELEDSGVYFCASSQLLGESLHFGNGTRLTVT.

The V gene is TRBV18, the J gene TRBJ1-1; 9 bases line up with TRBD1. CDR1 and CDR2 (germline): KGHSH, LQKENI. The length of the CDR3 is 14 residues. Losses at the gene ends were 5 bases for V and 1 base for J; bases not matched to a gene: 2. As DNA, the CDR3 is TGTGCCAGCTCAGGGACAGGGTGGAACACTGAAGCTTTCTTT. Amino acids: CASSGTGWNTEAFF. The full variable domain, rest sourced from reference TRBV18 and TRBJ1-1, is NAGVMQNPRHLVRRRGQEARLRCSPMKGHSHVYWYRQLPEEGLKFMVYLQKENIIDESGMPKERFSAEFPKEGPSILRIQQVVRGDSAAYFCASSGTGWNTEAFFGQGTRLTVV.

This clone came up once. In nucleotides, the CDR3 is TGTGCCAGCAGCTTAGCGCAGGCGCCTTCCTACGAGCAGTACTTC. Translation gives CASSLAQAPSYEQYF. This rearrangement joins TRBV7-2 to TRBJ2-7; D is ambiguous. The V and J ends lost 0 bases and 1 base respectively, with 10 bases between them. Germline assignment: CDR1 SGHTA and CDR2 FQGNSA. The CDR3 is made up of 15 amino acids.

Only a few counts were recorded for this clone. The chain has TRBV19 and TRBJ1-1, with D maybe TRBD1 (6 bases). The CDR3 loop spans 14 amino acids. V was trimmed by 4 bases and J by 5 bases, leaving 14 bases between them. The germline gives CDR1 LNHDA, CDR2 SQIVND (reference sequence). The CDR3 spells CASSSTGRKTEAFF. The DNA of the CDR3 is TGTGCCAGTAGTAGCACAGGGAGGAAAACTGAAGCTTTCTTT.

This sequence joins TRBV3-1 (or the pseudogene TRBV3-2) and TRBJ1-3; 7 nucleotides line up with TRBD1. The CDR3 consists of 16 residues. Losses at the gene ends were 0 bases for V and 4 bases for J; bases not matched to a gene: 6. Germline V gene lookup returns CDR1 LGHDT and CDR2 YNNKEL (reference sequence). The CDR3 region has the DNA TGTGCCAGCAGCCAAGACGAGGGGGCGAGAGGAAACACCATATATTTT. Translation: CASSQDEGARGNTIYF.

The V and J genes are TRBV5-1 and TRBJ2-2, with 9 bases fitting TRBD1. The CDR3 contains 15 residues. The J segment lost 5 bases and the V segment lost 5 bases, leaving 7 bases of the junction unmatched. CDR1 is SGHRS, CDR2 YFSETQ, per germline. CDR3 sequence reads: CASSTGTGPTGELFF. As DNA, the CDR3 is TGCGCCAGCAGTACCGGGACAGGGCCAACCGGGGAGCTGTTTTTT.